These 5 T cell receptor beta chains share one sample of origin, sequenced in a study of early T cells in non-severe SARS-CoV-2 infection. One entry per CDR3 protein results from TCRdb running MiXCR on the 5' RACE reads. The table shows some 57,000 distinct CDR3 sequences, with roughly 9% occurring only once. Sequencing used whole blood. These receptor sequences come from an adult who was a healthcare worker with PCR-confirmed SARS-CoV-2 infection or an uninfected control (not recorded which).

V usage is TRBV7-9 and J usage is TRBJ2-1; no clear D. Germline values: CDR1 SEHNR, CDR2 FQNEAQ (reference sequence). V was trimmed by 1 base and J by 5 bases, leaving 6 bases between them. The CDR3 is 13 amino acids. This CDR3 is CASSLEVHNEQFF. For the CDR3, the DNA is TGTGCCAGCAGCTTAGAGGTCCACAATGAGCAGTTCTTC.

The rearrangement links TRBV12-3 or TRBV12-4 to TRBJ2-3; possible D gene TRBD1, 5 bases. The CDR3 spans 14 residues. Trimming removed 3 bases from V and 3 bases from J, with 10 bases in between. CDR3 bases: TGTGCCAGCAGTTTCAGGGATAGGACAGATACGCAGTATTTT. Translation gives CASSFRDRTDTQYF.

Many counts were recorded for this clonotype. The rearrangement links TRBV11-2 to TRBJ2-1, with 7 nucleotides matching TRBD1. The V gene's germline CDR1 is SGHAT and CDR2 FQNNGV. J gave up 3 bases and V 4 bases, and 6 bases lay outside the gene matches. The CDR3 spans 15 residues. The CDR3 DNA is TGTGCCAGCAGCTCCGGACAGGCCATCTACAATGAGCAGTTCTTC. Residues: CASSSGQAIYNEQFF.

This clonotype has at least ten counts. The rearrangement links TRBV7-9 to TRBJ1-5, with 8 bases identical to TRBD1. V gave up 4 bases and J gave up 7 bases; unmatched junction bases: 3. The CDR3 covers 13 residues. CDR1 SEHNR and CDR2 FQNEAQ come from the germline V gene (reference sequence). CDR3 region: CASSSGGRQPQHF. As DNA, the CDR3 is TGTGCCAGCAGCTCAGGGGGCCGCCAGCCCCAGCATTTT.

This clonotype was observed a handful of times. The genes are TRBV9 and TRBJ2-2; perhaps TRBD1 as D (5 bases). V was cut by 4 bases and J by 5 bases, with 18 bases left in between. The CDR3 covers 16 residues. Germline lookup yields CDR1 SGDLS and CDR2 YYNGEE. The CDR3 loop reads CASSLWAGPGTGELFF. The CDR3 DNA is TGTGCCAGCAGCCTATGGGCAGGGCCTGGGACCGGGGAGCTGTTTTTT.